Listed below are T cell receptor beta chains from one sample, sequenced in a study of blood T cell repertoires in COVID-19. Profiled with immunoSEQ multiplex PCR; TCRdb holds only in-frame clones, not every one. The repertoire includes some 110,000 clones, roughly 80% of them detected once, and about 2.1% sits in the top ten. The sample was peripheral blood. The receptors were sampled from a man aged 25 to 40 with acute or convalescent COVID-19. Each CDR3 is given with its conserved first and last residue. A D gene is named only where the DNA matches it firmly. Clone size is stated in some rows and not others, as once, few, many or a class when expanded.

cdr3_aa cdr3_nt v_call d_call j_call clone_size
CASSQVRGDYGYTF TGTGCCAGCAGCCAAGTTCGGGGGGACTATGGCTACACCTTC TRBV4-2 - TRBJ1-2 -
CASSSGQGGEKLFF TGTGCCAGCAGCTCGGGACAGGGAGGAGAAAAACTGTTTTTT TRBV13 TRBD1 TRBJ1-4 -
CASSLTDVNTEAFF TGTGCCAGCAGTTTGACAGACGTGAACACTGAAGCTTTCTTT TRBV6-5 - TRBJ1-1 -
CATSNLAEDTQYF TGTGCCACCAGTAATCTAGCAGAGGATACGCAGTATTTT TRBV24-1 - TRBJ2-3 once
CASSDSGTSGSWETQYF TGTGCCAGCAGTGATTCCGGGACTAGCGGGAGTTGGGAGACCCAGTACTTC TRBV25-1 TRBD2 TRBJ2-5 -
CASSFTRQGLGLSGHEQFF TGTGCCAGCAGCTTTACCAGACAGGGCCTAGGTTTATCGGGACATGAGCAGTTCTTC TRBV5-6 TRBD1 TRBJ2-1 -
CASSGRSGTGHLQETQYF TGTGCCAGCTCCGGACGATCCGGGACAGGTCACCTTCAAGAGACCCAGTACTTC TRBV5-4 TRBD1 TRBJ2-5 -
CASRDGTGSDTQYF TGCGCCAGCAGAGACGGGACAGGGTCAGATACGCAGTATTTT TRBV10-2 TRBD1 TRBJ2-3 -
CASSEIQGAPLHF TGTGCCAGCAGTGAAATTCAGGGTGCACCCCTCCACTTT TRBV2 - TRBJ1-6 -
CAWSPWRRAVNSPLHF TGTGCCTGGAGCCCCTGGAGGCGGGCGGTTAATTCACCCCTCCACTTT TRBV30 - TRBJ1-6 -
CASSPATGGLYGYTF TGCGCCAGCAGCCCAGCGACAGGGGGCCTCTATGGCTACACCTTC TRBV4-3 TRBD1 TRBJ1-2 -
CASSLQGMNTGELFF TGTGCCAGCAGCCTGCAGGGAATGAACACCGGGGAGCTGTTTTTT TRBV5-4 - TRBJ2-2 once
CATRNLDRNTGELFF TGTGCCACCAGAAACCTGGACAGGAACACCGGGGAGCTGTTTTTT TRBV15 - TRBJ2-2 -
CASSQDRTGGTTGELFF TGCGCCAGCAGCCAAGATCGCACAGGGGGCACGACCGGGGAGCTGTTTTTT TRBV4-3 TRBD1 TRBJ2-2 -
CASSPTANSPLHF TGTGCCAGCAGCCCGACAGCTAATTCACCCCTCCACTTT TRBV9 - TRBJ1-6 -
CASSPKRAGDRTQYF TGTGCCAGCAGTCCAAAACGGGCAGGGGATAGGACCCAGTACTTC TRBV5-6 - TRBJ2-5 -
CSVAGTSIGELFF TGCAGCGTCGCCGGGACTAGCATCGGGGAGCTGTTTTTT TRBV29-1 TRBD2 TRBJ2-2 -
CASSGPYTGGAFF TGTGCCAGCAGCGGACCCTACACAGGGGGAGCTTTCTTT TRBV5-6 TRBD1 TRBJ1-1 -
CASSLNGRSDGYTF TGTGCCAGCAGCTTAAATGGGAGATCAGATGGCTACACCTTC TRBV7-3 - TRBJ1-2 -
CASSLSEGQKLFF TGTGCCAGCAGCTTGTCGGAGGGCCAAAAACTGTTTTTT TRBV5-6 - TRBJ1-4 -
CASSRLQGAEQFF TGTGCCAGCAGCCGACTACAGGGGGCTGAGCAGTTCTTC TRBV3-1/TRBV3-2 TRBD1 TRBJ2-1 -
CASSRTGGADTQYF TGTGCCAGCAGTCGGACAGGGGGCGCAGATACGCAGTATTTT TRBV6-4 TRBD1 TRBJ2-3 -
CASSLGGRGYGEAFF TGTGCCAGCAGCTTAGGAGGCAGGGGGTATGGGGAAGCTTTCTTT TRBV7-6 TRBD1 TRBJ1-1 -
CASSYYGGGRSTEAFF TGTGCCAGCAGTTACTATGGTGGGGGCCGATCCACTGAAGCTTTCTTT TRBV6-5 - TRBJ1-1 -
CASSLVSSGRETQYF TGCGCCAGCAGCTTGGTGTCTAGCGGGAGAGAGACCCAGTACTTC TRBV5-1 TRBD2 TRBJ2-5 -
CAISDGGTTEAFF TGTGCCATCAGTGACGGCGGGACTACTGAAGCTTTCTTT TRBV10-3 - TRBJ1-1 few
CSVLGLAGGSYEQFF TGCAGCGTTCTGGGGCTAGCGGGAGGGAGCTATGAGCAGTTCTTC TRBV29-1 TRBD2 TRBJ2-1 -
CASSPRDRSTDTQYF TGTGCCAGCAGCCCCAGAGACAGAAGCACAGATACGCAGTATTTT TRBV11-1 - TRBJ2-3 -
CASSLEAGNTGELFF TGCGCCAGCAGCTTGGAAGCGGGGAACACCGGGGAGCTGTTTTTT TRBV5-1 - TRBJ2-2 -
CASSEGSSGNTIYF TGTGCCAGCAGCGAGGGAAGCTCTGGAAACACCATATATTTT TRBV7-9 - TRBJ1-3 -
CAISERGGRENEQFF TGTGCCATCAGTGAGCGGGGCGGGAGGGAAAATGAGCAGTTCTTC TRBV10-3 TRBD2 TRBJ2-1 -
CASTRLRQGRDPWETQYF TGTGCCAGCACCAGACTTCGACAGGGTCGGGACCCGTGGGAGACCCAGTACTTC TRBV25-1 TRBD1 TRBJ2-5 once
CASSQDRGQAVNYGYTF TGTGCCAGCAGCCAAGATAGGGGACAGGCTGTTAACTATGGCTACACCTTC TRBV14 TRBD1 TRBJ1-2 once
CASSMPGLNYGYTF TGTGCCAGTAGTATGCCTGGGCTTAACTATGGCTACACCTTC TRBV19 - TRBJ1-2 -
CAIGTSGGVSTDTQYF TGTGCCATCGGGACTAGCGGGGGGGTATCCACAGATACGCAGTATTTT TRBV10-3 TRBD2 TRBJ2-3 -
CASSMVSSYNEQFF TGTGCCAGCAGCATGGTTAGCTCCTACAATGAGCAGTTCTTC TRBV11-2 - TRBJ2-1 -
CASSLGGTTRGFQVEQFF TGCGCCAGCAGCTTGGGGGGGACTACGCGGGGTTTTCAGGTTGAGCAGTTCTTC TRBV5-1 TRBD2 TRBJ2-1 -
CAWSLGLSGSSFSEQYF TGTGCCTGGAGTCTAGGTTTATCGGGGTCAAGCTTCTCGGAGCAGTACTTC TRBV30 - TRBJ2-7 -
CASSQEGGTDTQYF TGCGCCAGCAGCCAAGAGGGCGGGACAGATACGCAGTATTTT TRBV4-1 - TRBJ2-3 -
CASSVKAMNTEAFF TGTGCCAGCAGTGTGAAAGCAATGAACACTGAAGCTTTCTTT TRBV2 - TRBJ1-1 once
CASSFTGPSTGELFF TGTGCCAGCAGTTTTACAGGACCTAGCACCGGGGAGCTGTTTTTT TRBV27 - TRBJ2-2 -
CASRRGPNYGYTF TGTGCCAGCCGGCGGGGACCTAACTATGGCTACACCTTC TRBV7-2 - TRBJ1-2 -